Described below is a single T cell receptor (beta chain) sequence and its context. The antigen is not known. This record belongs to a study of T-cell memory formation after mild COVID-19. Study findings and constraints: Contracting clones, day 15 to 85, had balanced CD4/CD8, and later expanders favored CD4+. Some SARS-CoV-2-responding clones were already detected in memory before infection.

TCRdb passed the 5' RACE reads through MiXCR, listing each CDR3 protein once. The table records 340,000 or so distinct CDR3 sequences, 10% to 15% of them present only once. The germline V gene encodes CDR1 GTSNPN and CDR2 SVGIG (reference sequence). Between the trimmed V and J ends, which lost 2 bases and 2 bases, there was a span of 6 bases. This CDR3 region has 12 residues. The sequence was obtained from a man aged 18 to 29 who had mild COVID-19 (a few samples of this study predate the infection). Cell type and time point are not known. The gene calls are TRBV30 and TRBJ1-2; D is undetermined. The sequenced material came from PBMCs or a T cell subset sorted from them (not recorded which). CDR3 amino acids: CAWSPRNYGYTF. The CDR3 DNA is TGTGCCTGGAGTCCAAGGAACTATGGCTACACCTTC.